This T cell receptor (beta chain) was documented in a study of blood T cell repertoires in COVID-19. The overall study: Samples taken during acute and convalescent COVID-19 were collected in the United States, Italy and Spain. PBMCs, B-cell-depleted T cells, or T cells were the source of the cDNA or gDNA that made up the material.

Trimming cost V 0 bases and J 2 bases; bases outside gene matches: 7. CDR1 and CDR2 (germline): SGHDT, YYEEEE. This CDR3 is built from 16 residues. Clones were sequenced by immunoSEQ multiplex PCR, and TCRdb holds only the in-frame ones, with some missing. The sample carries roughly 250,000 clones, about 90% recorded once. The sequence was obtained from a woman in her twenties or thirties with acute COVID-19. The gene calls are TRBV5-6 and TRBJ2-7; 8 positions match TRBD2. Sequencing was done on a sample of PBMCs or T cells enriched from blood (not recorded which). The CDR3 nucleotides are TGTGCCAGCAGCTTGGCCAGCGGGAGTCTCACCTACGAGCAGTACTTC. Its translation is CASSLASGSLTYEQYF.